Each of the 29 T cell receptor beta chains below was sequenced from the same sample in a study of identical twins (dated by TCRdb to the mid-2010s). To prepare the library, 5' RACE was applied. Sequencing was carried out with an Illumina HiSeq 2000. TCRdb redid the processing of the public reads, applying fastp at Q25 and MiXCR, and retained in-frame beta chains. All rows with the same CDR3 protein become a single entry with the most common DNA and genes. Across this sample there are fewer than 450,000 distinct CDR3 sequences, with 9% to 10% seen only once. The biggest ten clones account for under 10% of the sample. The sequenced sample consisted of naive T cells sorted from blood. The cell subset or site label of this sample denotes: cells isolated with a human naive T-cell isolation kit. These receptors all stem from a woman aged 45-65 years in good health.

Concerning this clonotype: As the CDR3 is not closed by the conserved phenylalanine or tryptophan, this likely results from a read error. The rearrangement uses TRBV15 and TRBJ1-1, with D unclear. Between the trimmed V and J ends, which lost 5 bases and 4 bases, there was a span of 11 bases. The CDR3 runs 13 residues. Germline V gene lookup returns CDR1 LNHNV and CDR2 YYDKDF (reference sequence). CDR3 loop: CATSQAGSTEAFC. The CDR3 coding sequence is TGTGCCACCAGCCAGGCCGGGAGCACTGAAGCTTTCTGT.

The chain joins TRBV10-2 to TRBJ1-1; maybe TRBD1 (6 bases). The CDR3 consists of 15 residues. V was clipped by 6 bases and J by 0 bases, with 14 bases between them. Germline V CDR1 and CDR2: WSHSY, SAAADI. CDR3 nucleotides: TGCGCCAGCAGAACTCAGGGGCCCATGAACACTGAAGCTTTCTTT. Translation: CASRTQGPMNTEAFF.

A few counts support this clonotype. The rearrangement links TRBV19 to TRBJ2-7; 8 positions agree with TRBD1. Trimming at V came to 5 bases and at J to 7 bases, leaving 10 bases not matched to a gene. Germline V gives CDR1 LNHDA, CDR2 SQIVND (reference sequence). This CDR3 is built from 14 residues. The DNA of the CDR3 is TGTGCCAGTAGTCCCGGGACAGGAATCGGAGAGCAGTACTTC. It specifies CASSPGTGIGEQYF.

At least ten counts were recorded for this clonotype. The chain combines TRBV28 with TRBJ1-1; a possible D gene is TRBD1 (5 bases). Trimming left V 4 bases short and J 0 bases short, with 18 bases between. The CDR3 is 17 residues long. Per germline, CDR1 MDHEN and CDR2 SYDVKM. CDR3 in amino acids: CASSSPPTGHMNTEAFF. The CDR3 DNA sequence: TGTGCCAGCAGTTCCCCCCCCACAGGCCACATGAACACTGAAGCTTTCTTT. Using reference TRBV28 and TRBJ1-1 for the parts outside the CDR3, the full variable domain is DVKVTQSSRYLVKRTGEKVFLECVQDMDHENMFWYRQDPGLGLRLIYFSYDVKMKEKGDIPEGYSVSREKKERFSLILESASTNQTSMYLCASSSPPTGHMNTEAFFGQGTRLTVV.

Only one count was recorded for this clonotype. Without the conserved terminal phenylalanine or tryptophan, this CDR3 likely stems from a read error. This chain links TRBV12-3 or TRBV12-4 with TRBJ2-1; tentatively, D is TRBD1 (6 bases). This CDR3 comprises 15 residues. V lost 5 bases and J lost 2, with 13 bases in between. The CDR3 sequence: CASSPQGPTYNEQFC. The CDR3 coding sequence is TGTGCCAGCAGTCCCCAGGGGCCCACCTACAATGAGCAGTTCTGC.

This clonotype was counted between two and nine times. The V gene is TRBV12-3 or TRBV12-4, the J gene TRBJ2-2; D gene ambiguous. Deletions cut 4 bases from V and 7 bases from J, with 10 bases between. This CDR3 contains 13 residues. For the CDR3, the DNA is TGTGCCAGCAGTTCTGTAGATAACGGGGAGCTGTTTTTT. Encoded protein: CASSSVDNGELFF.

There are a few counts of this clonotype. The chain couples TRBV5-1 to TRBJ2-7; 11 positions match TRBD1. Unmatched junction bases numbered 9, after V lost 4 bases and J lost 6 bases. The CDR3 is 15 amino acids. The V gene's germline CDR1 is SGHRS and CDR2 YFSETQ. The CDR3 bases are TGCGCCAGCAGCCACGGACAGGGGGCGCGTCTCGAGCAGTACTTC. It encodes CASSHGQGARLEQYF. Based on the CDR3 plus reference TRBV5-1 and TRBJ2-7, the full variable domain is KAGVTQTPRYLIKTRGQQVTLSCSPISGHRSVSWYQQTPGQGLQFLFEYFSETQRNKGNFPGRFSGRQFSNSRSEMNVSTLELGDSALYLCASSHGQGARLEQYFGPGTRLTVT.

V gene TRBV3-1 combines with J gene TRBJ2-7; a weak D match, TRBD1 (5 bases). The CDR3 covers 16 residues. CDR1 is LGHDT, CDR2 YNNKEL, per germline (reference sequence). V was clipped by 0 bases and J by 5 bases, with 17 bases between them. The CDR3 coding sequence is TGTGCCAGCAGCCAAGATGCTTTTGGTCAGGGTAACGAGCAGTACTTC. Translating it yields CASSQDAFGQGNEQYF.

Many counts were recorded for this clonotype. V and J are TRBV24-1 and TRBJ2-7; weak D call: TRBD2 (5 bases). The CDR3 consists of 17 residues. V shed 2 bases and J shed 2 bases, with 18 bases lying between them. Germline CDR1 reads KGHDR; CDR2 reads SFDVKD. The CDR3 coding sequence is TGTGCCACCAGTGATTCCCGTGATAGGGAGACGACCTACGAGCAGTACTTC. It specifies CATSDSRDRETTYEQYF.

This clonotype was seen ten or more times. The J gene is TRBJ1-1, the V gene TRBV5-5, with TRBD1 matching over 8 bases. V was clipped by 0 bases and J by 3 bases; unmatched bases: 10. The CDR3 loop spans 17 amino acids. Per the germline V gene, CDR1 is SGHKS and CDR2 is YYEKEE (reference sequence). CDR3 in DNA: TGTGCCAGCAGCTTGGGGTTAACCGCGACAGGGGACACTGAAGCTTTCTTT. Translated: CASSLGLTATGDTEAFF. The variable domain in full, with the rest retrieved from reference TRBV5-5 and TRBJ1-1, is DAGVTQSPTHLIKTRGQQVTLRCSPISGHKSVSWYQQVLGQGPQFIFQYYEKEERGRGNFPDRFSARQFPNYSSELNVNALLLGDSALYLCASSLGLTATGDTEAFFGQGTRLTVV.

This clonotype was detected many times. The chain employs TRBV7-2 and TRBJ1-2; D is uncertain. CDR1 and CDR2 (germline): SGHTA, FQGNSA. The ends were cut back, 2 bases at V and 2 bases at J, with 12 bases in the middle. This CDR3 region has 15 residues. CDR3 residues: CASSLRNRLNYGYTF. CDR3 nucleotides: TGTGCCAGCAGCTTACGCAACAGATTAAACTATGGCTACACCTTC.

The rearrangement uses TRBV5-6 and TRBJ2-1, with a possible D match to TRBD2 (6 bases). Trimming pared 1 base from V and 2 bases from J, leaving 16 bases between. The CDR3 has 17 residues. Germline V gene data show CDR1 as SGHDT and CDR2 as YYEEEE. The CDR3 sequence: CASSLYLAEKTYNEQFF. The CDR3 DNA reads as TGTGCCAGCAGCTTGTACTTAGCGGAGAAAACCTACAATGAGCAGTTCTTC.

This clonotype was recorded at least ten times. This chain links TRBV5-1 with TRBJ2-7; 7 bases are a match to TRBD1. CDR1 SGHRS and CDR2 YFSETQ come from the germline V gene. V shed 4 bases and J 3 bases; nucleotides not matched to a gene: 4. The CDR3 is 13 amino acids. DNA for the CDR3: TGCGCCAGCAGCGATGACAGGGACTACGAGCAGTACTTC. Amino acids: CASSDDRDYEQYF.

This clonotype has just a few counts. This chain uses TRBV4-2 with TRBJ2-3; 10 nucleotides align to TRBD2. V dropped 0 bases and J dropped 4; count of bases not matched to a gene: 10. This CDR3 spans 18 amino acids. The germline CDR1 and CDR2 sequences are LGHNA and YNFKEQ. CDR3: CASSQEGLGSGRADTQYF. The CDR3 nucleotides are TGTGCCAGCAGCCAAGAAGGTCTCGGGAGCGGGAGGGCAGATACGCAGTATTTT.

This clonotype was counted a few times. V gene TRBV5-1 combines with J gene TRBJ2-2; 11 nucleotides align to TRBD2. Looked up from germline, CDR1 is SGHRS and CDR2 is YFSETQ. V shed 3 bases, J shed 5 bases, and the junction held 6 bases outside the gene matches. CDR3 length: 16 residues. The CDR3 coding sequence is TGCGCCAGCAGCTACCTACTAGCGGGAGATACCGGGGAGCTGTTTTTT. This codes for CASSYLLAGDTGELFF.

In this sample, this clonotype turned up a few times. The gene calls are TRBV29-1 and TRBJ1-2; the D gene is possibly TRBD1 (5 bases). The germline V gene encodes CDR1 SQVTM and CDR2 ANQGSEA. The CDR3 sequence is 10 residues long. V lost 4 bases, J lost 7 bases, and 7 bases lay in between. The CDR3 is CSVGDLGYTF. DNA of the CDR3: TGCAGCGTTGGGGACCTTGGCTACACCTTC.

The chain links TRBV29-1 to TRBJ2-4; no definite D call. Germline CDR1 and CDR2: SQVTM and ANQGSEA. CDR3 size: 13 residues. V was clipped by 7 bases and J by 0 bases, with 10 bases between them. Written as DNA, the CDR3 is TGCAGCGGAAGACCGCAAGCCAAAAACATTCAGTACTTC. Residues: CSGRPQAKNIQYF.

This clonotype was detected only a few times. The chain combines TRBV27 with TRBJ1-5; D not resolved. The CDR3 has 13 amino acids. Germline CDR1 MNHEY, CDR2 SMNVEV (reference sequence). V was cut by 6 bases and J by 4 bases, with 10 bases left in between. The CDR3 loop is CASSSTLNQPQHF. CDR3 nucleotide sequence: TGTGCCAGCAGCAGTACTCTTAATCAGCCCCAGCATTTT.

This clonotype was recorded a few times. The rearrangement links TRBV29-1 to TRBJ2-2; TRBD1 matches at 7 bases. The trim removed 0 bases at V and 0 bases at J, leaving 4 bases unmatched. CDR1 and CDR2 from the germline V gene are SQVTM and ANQGSEA. The CDR3 extends over 16 amino acids. CDR3 in amino acids: CSVEDRDRPNTGELFF. CDR3 DNA sequence: TGCAGCGTTGAAGACCGGGACAGACCGAACACCGGGGAGCTGTTTTTT.

This clonotype was seen a few times. The V and J genes are TRBV20-1 and TRBJ2-1, with no clear D. This CDR3 is built from 14 residues. Deletions cut 6 bases from V and 12 bases from J, with 24 bases between. From germline, CDR1 is DFQATT and CDR2 SNEGSKA (reference sequence). The CDR3 spells CSASPGGTIIGQFF. The CDR3 DNA reads as TGCAGTGCCTCCCCAGGCGGAACCATAATCGGGCAGTTCTTC.

This clonotype was counted ten times or more. V usage is TRBV7-9 and J usage is TRBJ1-1; TRBD1 agrees at 8 bases. The CDR3 length is 13 residues. The germline CDR1 and CDR2 sequences are SEHNR and FQNEAQ (reference sequence). The ends lost 7 bases at V and 3 bases at J; junction bases unmatched: 4. This chain's CDR3 is CASTQGADTEAFF. CDR3 nucleotides: TGTGCCAGCACCCAGGGGGCGGACACTGAAGCTTTCTTT.

This clonotype occurred many times. This rearrangement joins TRBV25-1 to TRBJ2-7; TRBD1 matches 9 bases. Germline V gene lookup returns CDR1 MGHDK and CDR2 SYGVNS. With V trimmed by 7 bases and J by 2 bases, 6 bases remained unmatched. The CDR3 spans 14 residues. CDR3 sequence reads: CASNDRGFAYEQYF. CDR3 in DNA: TGTGCCAGCAACGACAGGGGGTTCGCCTACGAGCAGTACTTC.

This clonotype occurred a few times. The chain has TRBV5-5 and TRBJ2-3, with 7 bases matching TRBD1. J lost 5 bases, V lost 0 bases, and 6 bases had no gene match. Germline lookup yields CDR1 SGHKS and CDR2 YYEKEE (reference sequence). The length of the CDR3 is 15 residues. This chain's CDR3 is CASSLGVAGGDTQYF. Written as DNA, the CDR3 is TGTGCCAGCAGCTTGGGGGTCGCAGGGGGAGATACGCAGTATTTT.

This clonotype has at least ten counts. The V call is TRBV7-2, the J call TRBJ1-2; 8 nucleotides align to TRBD1. Germline CDR1 SGHTA, CDR2 FQGNSA. The CDR3 has 15 residues. Unmatched junction bases numbered 11, after V lost 3 bases and J lost 8 bases. The CDR3 nucleotides read TGTGCCAGCAGCTTGCACCCCAGGGGGCGCGAAGGCTACACCTTC. Translated: CASSLHPRGREGYTF.

This chain joins TRBV12-3 or TRBV12-4 and TRBJ1-1; the match to TRBD1 covers 8 bases. The ends lost 3 bases at V and 4 bases at J; junction bases unmatched: 4. The CDR3 has 14 amino acids. CDR3 sequence: CASSLTGAATEAFF. Written as DNA, the CDR3 is TGTGCCAGCAGTTTGACAGGGGCGGCCACTGAAGCTTTCTTT.

This clonotype has more than one count but fewer than ten. CDR3 residues: CATSDLRASGRGNEQFF. CDR3 in DNA: TGTGCCACCAGTGATTTGAGGGCTAGCGGGAGAGGCAATGAGCAGTTCTTC. The chain is built from TRBV24-1 and TRBJ2-1; TRBD2 aligns across 10 bases. The CDR3 covers 17 residues. The J segment lost 6 bases and the V segment lost 0 bases, leaving 7 bases of the junction unmatched. Per the germline V gene, CDR1 is KGHDR and CDR2 is SFDVKD.

This clonotype was counted a few times. This rearrangement joins TRBV10-3 to TRBJ2-1, with 10 bases matching TRBD2. The V gene end was trimmed by 0 bases and the J gene end by 9 bases; junction bases not matched to a gene: 8. CDR1 is ENHRY and CDR2 is SYGVKD in the germline V gene. The CDR3 contains 16 residues. This CDR3 is CAISESLAGELSEQFF. In DNA form, the CDR3 reads TGTGCCATCAGTGAGTCCCTAGCGGGAGAGCTCAGTGAGCAGTTCTTC.

This clonotype came up a few times. This rearrangement joins TRBV27 to TRBJ2-3, with D perhaps given as TRBD1 or TRBD2 (5 bases each). Per the germline V gene, CDR1 is MNHEY and CDR2 is SMNVEV (reference sequence). The CDR3 extends over 14 amino acids. V shed 7 bases and J shed 0 bases, with 11 bases lying between them. DNA of the CDR3: TGTGCCAGCACCCGGGGACCTAGCACAGATACGCAGTATTTT. Its protein product is CASTRGPSTDTQYF.

This clonotype was seen only a few times. The chain couples TRBV12-3 or TRBV12-4 to TRBJ1-5; D gene uncertain. The CDR3 is 12 amino acids. Trimming took 6 bases from V and 16 from J, leaving 19 bases between them. CDR3 region: CASSLTRESTHF. For the CDR3, the DNA is TGTGCCAGCAGCTTAACTCGGGAAAGTACTCATTTT.